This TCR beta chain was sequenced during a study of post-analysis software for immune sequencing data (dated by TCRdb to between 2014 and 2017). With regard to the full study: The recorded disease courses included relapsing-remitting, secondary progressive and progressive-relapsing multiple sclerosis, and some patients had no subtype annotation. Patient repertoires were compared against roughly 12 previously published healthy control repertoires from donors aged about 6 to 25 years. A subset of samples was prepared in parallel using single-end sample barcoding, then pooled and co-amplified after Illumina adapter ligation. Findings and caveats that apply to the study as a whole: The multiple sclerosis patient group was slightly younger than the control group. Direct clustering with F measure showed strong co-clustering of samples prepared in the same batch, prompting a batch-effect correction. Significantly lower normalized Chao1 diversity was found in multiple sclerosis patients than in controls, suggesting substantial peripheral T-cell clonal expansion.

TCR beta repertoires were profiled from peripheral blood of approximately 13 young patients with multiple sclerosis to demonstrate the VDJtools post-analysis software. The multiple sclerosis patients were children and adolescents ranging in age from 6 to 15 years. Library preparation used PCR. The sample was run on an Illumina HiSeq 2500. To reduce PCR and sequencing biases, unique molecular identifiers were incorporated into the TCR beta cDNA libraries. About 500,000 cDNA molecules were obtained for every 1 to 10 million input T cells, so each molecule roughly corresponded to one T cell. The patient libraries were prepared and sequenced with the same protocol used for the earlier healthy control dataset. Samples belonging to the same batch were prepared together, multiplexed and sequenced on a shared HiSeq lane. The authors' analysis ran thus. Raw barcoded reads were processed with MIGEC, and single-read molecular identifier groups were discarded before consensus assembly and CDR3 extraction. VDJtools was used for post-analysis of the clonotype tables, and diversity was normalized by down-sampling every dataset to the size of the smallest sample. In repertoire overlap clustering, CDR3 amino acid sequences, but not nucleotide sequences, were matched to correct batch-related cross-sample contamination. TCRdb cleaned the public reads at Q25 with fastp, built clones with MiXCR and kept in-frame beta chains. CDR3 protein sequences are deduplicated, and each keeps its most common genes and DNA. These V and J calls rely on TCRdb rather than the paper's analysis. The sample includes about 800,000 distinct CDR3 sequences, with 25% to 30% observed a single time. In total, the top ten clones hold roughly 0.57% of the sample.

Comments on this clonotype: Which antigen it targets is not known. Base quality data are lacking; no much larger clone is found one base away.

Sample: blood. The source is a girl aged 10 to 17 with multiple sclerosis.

The DNA reads as follows: TGCAGTGCAGTTCGCGACTCTGACGTCGACGAGCAGTACTTC. Its product reads: CSAVRDSDVDEQYF. The receptor chain draws on TRBV20-1 and TRBJ2-7; there is no confident call for the D gene. Trimming at the junction amounts to 6 bases on V and 5 bases on J, and the germline ends lie 20 bases apart. The CDR1 and CDR2 encoded by the germline V gene (reference sequence) are DFQATT and SNEGSKA. From the cysteine through the phenylalanine, the CDR3 covers 14 amino acids. The entry retains the CDR3 DNA only, 42 bases that are in frame from base 1.